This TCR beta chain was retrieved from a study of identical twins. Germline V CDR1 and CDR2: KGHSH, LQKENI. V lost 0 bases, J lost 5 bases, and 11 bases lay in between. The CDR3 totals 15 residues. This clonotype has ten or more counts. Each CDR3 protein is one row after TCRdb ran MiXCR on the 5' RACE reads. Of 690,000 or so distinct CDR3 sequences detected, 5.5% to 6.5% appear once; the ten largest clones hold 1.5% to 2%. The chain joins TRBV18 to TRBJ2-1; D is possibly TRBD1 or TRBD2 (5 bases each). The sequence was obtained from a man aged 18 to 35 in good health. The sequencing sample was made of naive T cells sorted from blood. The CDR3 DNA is TGTGCCAGCTCACCACCGGGACGACTCGACAATGAGCAGTTCTTC. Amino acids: CASSPPGRLDNEQFF.